This T cell receptor beta chain is from a study of identical twins. Study-wide findings and caveats: Analyses of zero insertions could, in part, be confounded by invariant MAIT and iNKT cells. Twin-shared out-of-frame alpha sequences showed excess low generation probability.

CDR1 and CDR2 (germline): KGHSH, LQKENI. The ends were cut back, 2 bases at V and 1 base at J, with 10 bases in the middle. This CDR3 comprises 15 residues. Turning to this clonotype: What it recognizes is unknown.

Everyone who gave samples was a healthy Caucasian. In TCRdb, the 5' RACE reads were re-called with MiXCR into one record per CDR3 protein. This table has 500,000 to 550,000 distinct CDR3 sequences, 20% to 25% appearing once. These same records also appear under a second study, on yellow fever vaccine responses in identical twins.

The receptor's source is a woman between 18 and 30 years old in good health. This rearrangement joins TRBV18 to TRBJ2-3; TRBD1 might be the D (6 bases). Source material: CD4+ T cells sorted from blood. This CDR3 reads CASSPGGHRTDTQYF. CDR3 bases: TGTGCCAGCTCACCAGGGGGACACCGCACAGATACGCAGTATTTT.